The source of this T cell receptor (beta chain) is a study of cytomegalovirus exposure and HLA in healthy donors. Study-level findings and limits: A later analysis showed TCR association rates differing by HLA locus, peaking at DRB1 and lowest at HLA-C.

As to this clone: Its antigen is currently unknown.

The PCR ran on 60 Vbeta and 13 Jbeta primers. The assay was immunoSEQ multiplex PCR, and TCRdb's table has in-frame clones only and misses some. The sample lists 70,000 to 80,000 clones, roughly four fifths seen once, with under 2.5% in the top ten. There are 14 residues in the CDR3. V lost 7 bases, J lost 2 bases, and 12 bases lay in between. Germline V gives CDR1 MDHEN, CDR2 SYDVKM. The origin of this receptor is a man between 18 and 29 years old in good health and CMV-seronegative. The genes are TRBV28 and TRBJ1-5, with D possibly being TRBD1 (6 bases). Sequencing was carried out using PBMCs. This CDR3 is CASNLAGGNQPQHF. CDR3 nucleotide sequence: TGTGCCAGCAACCTGGCAGGGGGCAATCAGCCCCAGCATTTT.